The clone carrying this T cell receptor beta chain was observed many times. Specified time point: persistent/refractory GD, antithyroid drugs over 5 years with positive TRAb. PBMC-extracted RNA yielded the TCR library. The germline V gene encodes CDR1 SNHLY and CDR2 FYNNEI. There are 13 residues in the CDR3. Trimming shortened V by 5 bases and J by 3 bases, and 11 bases separated the two germline ends. CDR3 regions were amplified by Arm-PCR using iRepertoire HTBI primers to build TCR beta libraries. TCRdb re-analysed the multiplex PCR reads in MiXCR, keeping a single row per CDR3 protein. This sample has roughly 400,000 distinct CDR3 sequences; around 20% occur once, and the top ten carry roughly an eighth. The data originate from a study of regulatory T cells in long-lasting Graves disease.

The rearrangement uses TRBV2 and TRBJ2-7, with a weak D call TRBD1 (6 bases). Sequenced here: peripheral blood mononuclear cells (PBMCs), sampled when the disease was refractory, from a patient treated with antithyroid drugs. This clonotype was sampled from a female donor with Graves disease. CDR3: CASSQGQFYEQYF. For the CDR3, the DNA is TGTGCCAGCAGTCAAGGACAGTTCTACGAGCAGTACTTC.